The 28 T cell receptor beta chains given below trace back to one sample, sequenced in a study of blood T cell repertoires in COVID-19. Here immunoSEQ multiplex PCR was the method, and the copy in TCRdb shows in-frame clones only, minus some. The sample lists about 63,000 clones, roughly 78% occurring once. Sequencing used peripheral blood. The receptors come from a human donor in a cohort sampled during active COVID-19.

V and J are TRBV19 and TRBJ2-6; the D gene is possibly TRBD1 (6 bases). V was cut by 5 bases and J by 2 bases, with 10 bases left in between. Per the germline V gene, CDR1 is LNHDA and CDR2 is SQIVND (reference sequence). The CDR3 runs to 15 residues. Here the CDR3 DNA reads TGTGCCAGTAGTGCAACAGGGACTGGGGCCAACGTCCTGACTTTC. The encoded protein is CASSATGTGANVLTF. The full variable domain, its missing parts supplied by reference TRBV19 and TRBJ2-6, is DGGITQSPKYLFRKEGQNVTLSCEQNLNHDAMYWYRQDPGQGLRLIYYSQIVNDFQKGDIAEGYSVSREKKESFPLTVTSAQKNPTAFYLCASSATGTGANVLTFGAGSRLTVL.

The J gene is TRBJ1-1, the V gene TRBV11-2; no clear D gene. Looked up from germline, CDR1 is SGHAT and CDR2 is FQNNGV. This CDR3 comprises 12 residues. Trimming left V 3 bases short and J 6 bases short, with 8 bases between. CDR3 loop: CASSFSGPEAFF. DNA of the CDR3: TGTGCCAGCAGCTTCTCTGGGCCTGAAGCTTTCTTT.

This clone has just a few counts. The chain is built from TRBV24-1 and TRBJ2-1; D may be TRBD2 (6 bases). Trimming stripped 4 bases from V and 6 bases from J, with 18 bases between. The CDR3 extends over 16 amino acids. Germline loops: CDR1 KGHDR, CDR2 SFDVKD. CDR3 sequence reads: CATSDKLASIGNEQFF. The CDR3 bases are TGTGCCACCAGTGACAAACTAGCCTCGATCGGCAATGAGCAGTTCTTC.

This chain uses TRBV6-5 with TRBJ2-1, with D perhaps matching TRBD2 (5 bases). V was pared by 0 bases and J by 2 bases, with 5 bases between. The CDR3 runs 14 residues. The germline CDR1 and CDR2 sequences are MNHEY and SVGAGI. In DNA, the CDR3 is TGTGCCAGCAGTTACTCCGGGGCCTACAATGAGCAGTTCTTC. The encoded protein is CASSYSGAYNEQFF.

The chain employs TRBV18 and TRBJ2-1, with D possibly matching TRBD2 (5 bases). Germline V gene sequence: CDR1 KGHSH, CDR2 LQKENI. Trimming shortened V by 2 bases and J by 0 bases, and 11 bases separated the two germline ends. This CDR3 has 16 residues. The chain's CDR3 is CASSPFPGSSYNEQFF. The CDR3 DNA sequence: TGTGCCAGCTCACCATTTCCGGGGAGCTCCTACAATGAGCAGTTCTTC.

The chain has TRBV2 and TRBJ2-5; perhaps TRBD1 as D (7 bases). Trimming stripped 4 bases from V and 7 bases from J, with 13 bases between. Germline values: CDR1 SNHLY, CDR2 FYNNEI. This CDR3 is built from 13 residues. CDR3 region: CASSGNRGGTQYF. CDR3 nucleotides: TGTGCCAGCAGTGGAAACAGGGGAGGGACCCAGTACTTC. The full variable domain, rest sourced from reference TRBV2 and TRBJ2-5, is EPEVTQTPSHQVTQMGQEVILRCVPISNHLYFYWYRQILGQKVEFLVSFYNNEISEKSEIFDDQFSVERPDGSNFTLKIRSTKLEDSAMYFCASSGNRGGTQYFGPGTRLLVL.

The chain couples TRBV25-1 to TRBJ1-2; 9 nucleotides align to TRBD1. With V trimmed by 5 bases and J by 7 bases, 11 bases remained unmatched. This CDR3 contains 15 residues. Germline CDR1 is MGHDK and CDR2 is SYGVNS. In DNA, the CDR3 is TGTGCCAGCAGTCCCCTGGGACAGGGTGCTTCTGGCTACACCTTC. Amino acids: CASSPLGQGASGYTF.

The CDR3 spells CASSLSAGASEQYF. The CDR3 DNA is TGTGCCAGCAGTTTATCGGCGGGGGCGAGCGAGCAGTACTTC. The chain has TRBV27 and TRBJ2-7; a possible D gene is TRBD2 (7 bases). The CDR3 has 14 amino acids. Trimming cost V 0 bases and J 6 bases, with 12 bases left between them. Germline V gene sequence: CDR1 MNHEY, CDR2 SMNVEV (reference sequence).

The chain recombines TRBV4-2 with TRBJ2-1; TRBD2 aligns across 8 bases. CDR1 LGHNA and CDR2 YNFKEQ come from the germline V gene. J lost 8 bases, V lost 0 bases, and 9 bases had no gene match. CDR3 size: 16 residues. The CDR3, as DNA: TGTGCCAGCAGCCAAGACGTGAGACGGGAGGGCCATGAGCAGTTCTTC. Amino acid sequence: CASSQDVRREGHEQFF.

The chain recombines TRBV15 with TRBJ2-7; 7 bases agree with TRBD1. This CDR3 is 15 amino acids long. The trim removed 1 base at V and 7 bases at J, leaving 10 bases unmatched. Germline CDR1 reads LNHNV; CDR2 reads YYDKDF (reference sequence). CDR3 DNA sequence: TGTGCCACCAGCAGAGGGTCGGGACAGAGTAAGGAGCAGTACTTC. Protein sequence: CATSRGSGQSKEQYF.

The chain carries TRBV27 and TRBJ1-1; 8 nucleotides align to TRBD1. The junction had 8 bases not matched to a gene; V was cut back by 5 bases and J by 9 bases. Germline CDR1 reads MNHEY; CDR2 reads SMNVEV (reference sequence). The CDR3 loop spans 13 amino acids. This CDR3 reads CASSHAGGKKAFF. CDR3 coding DNA: TGTGCCAGCAGTCACGCAGGGGGCAAGAAAGCTTTCTTT.

The chain links TRBV18 to TRBJ2-1; D is perhaps TRBD2 (6 bases). Per the germline V gene, CDR1 is KGHSH and CDR2 is LQKENI. V lost 0 bases, J lost 8 bases, and 11 bases lay in between. The CDR3 is 14 residues long. The CDR3 DNA reads as TGTGCCAGCTCACCACCGCCGGGAGCGGATGAGCAGTTCTTC. Its translation is CASSPPPGADEQFF.

The chain joins TRBV14 to TRBJ1-2; TRBD1 aligns across 7 bases. The J segment lost 5 bases and the V segment lost 2 bases, leaving 11 bases of the junction unmatched. Per the germline V gene, CDR1 is SGHDN and CDR2 is FVKESK. The CDR3 is 16 amino acids. CDR3 region: CASSQKTGRGYYGYTF. Written as DNA, the CDR3 is TGTGCCAGCAGCCAAAAGACAGGGAGAGGATATTATGGCTACACCTTC. Full variable domain (rest looked up from reference TRBV14 and TRBJ1-2): EAGVTQFPSHSVIEKGQTVTLRCDPISGHDNLYWYRRVMGKEIKFLLHFVKESKQDESGMPNNRFLAERTGGTYSTLKVQPAELEDSGVYFCASSQKTGRGYYGYTFGSGTRLTVV.

The rearrangement joins TRBV7-2 to TRBJ2-7; the match to TRBD1 covers 11 bases. Germline V CDR1 and CDR2: SGHTA, FQGNSA. CDR3 size: 16 residues. Trimming removed 1 base from V and 6 bases from J; junction bases left unmatched: 8. DNA for the CDR3: TGTGCCAGCAGCTTAGTAGGACAGGGGGCGCGAGTCGAGCAGTACTTC. This translates into CASSLVGQGARVEQYF.

The chain carries TRBV15 and TRBJ2-7; TRBD1 matches 8 bases. The germline V gene encodes CDR1 LNHNV and CDR2 YYDKDF (reference sequence). V shed 0 bases, J shed 5 bases, and the junction held 15 bases outside the gene matches. This CDR3 contains 18 residues. This chain's CDR3 is CATSREPKGAGGSHEQYF. CDR3 nucleotide sequence: TGTGCCACCAGCAGAGAGCCTAAAGGGGCAGGGGGCTCACACGAGCAGTACTTC.

This chain links TRBV18 with TRBJ2-1, with 10 bases lining up with TRBD1. Trimming cost V 7 bases and J 9 bases; bases outside gene matches: 12. Germline V gene data show CDR1 as KGHSH and CDR2 as LQKENI. The CDR3 is made up of 15 amino acids. The CDR3 spells CASLQGTGVVGEQFF. The DNA for the CDR3 is TGTGCCAGCTTACAAGGGACAGGGGTGGTTGGTGAGCAGTTCTTC.

The rearrangement joins TRBV6-5 to TRBJ1-2; 7 bases are a match to TRBD1. Germline CDR1 and CDR2: MNHEY and SVGAGI. This CDR3 comprises 13 residues. The V gene end was trimmed by 6 bases and the J gene end by 2 bases; junction bases not matched to a gene: 3. As DNA, the CDR3 is TGTGCCAGCAGGACAGGGTGGAACTATGGCTACACCTTC. Translation: CASRTGWNYGYTF.

This clone was seen only once. The chain carries TRBV7-2 and TRBJ2-2; TRBD1 aligns across 10 bases. Trimming at V came to 5 bases and at J to 5 bases, leaving 5 bases not matched to a gene. CDR3 length equals 15 residues. Germline V lookup: CDR1 SGHTA, CDR2 FQGNSA. The CDR3 is CASSKRDRGTGELFF. CDR3 sequence (DNA): TGTGCCAGCAGCAAAAGGGACAGGGGAACCGGGGAGCTGTTTTTT.

The V call is TRBV7-2, the J call TRBJ2-1, with 9 bases identical to TRBD2. The ends lost 3 bases at V and 7 bases at J; junction bases unmatched: 7. CDR3 length equals 15 residues. The V gene's germline CDR1 is SGHTA and CDR2 FQGNSA. CDR3 coding DNA: TGTGCCAGCAGCTTCCAGACTAGCGGACGAAATGAGCAGTTCTTC. It specifies CASSFQTSGRNEQFF.

The J gene is TRBJ2-1, the V gene TRBV5-4; tentative D call: TRBD1 (5 bases). The germline V and J ends were trimmed by 0 bases and 8 bases, with 12 bases remaining between them. This CDR3 has 14 residues. The germline V gene encodes CDR1 SGHNT and CDR2 YYREEE (reference sequence). The CDR3 DNA reads as TGTGCCAGCAGCTTGGGACAGATGGCGGATGAGCAGTTCTTC. This codes for CASSLGQMADEQFF.

The chain is built from TRBV7-9 and TRBJ2-1; D not resolved. This CDR3 has 15 amino acids. CDR1 SEHNR and CDR2 FQNEAQ come from the germline V gene (reference sequence). V lost 5 bases and J 0 bases, leaving 11 bases between the germline ends. CDR3 in amino acids: CASSPCPISYNEQFF. CDR3 in DNA: TGTGCCAGCAGCCCATGTCCCATCTCCTACAATGAGCAGTTCTTC.

This chain uses TRBV11-3 with TRBJ1-1, with 12 bases aligning to TRBD1. V was clipped by 0 bases and J by 2 bases; unmatched bases: 7. The CDR3 is made up of 18 amino acids. Germline assignment: CDR1 SGHNT and CDR2 YENEEA. The CDR3 DNA reads as TGTGCCAGCAGCTTAGATGGGACAGGGGGCGACCTAAACACTGAAGCTTTCTTT. This gives the protein CASSLDGTGGDLNTEAFF. The full variable domain, rest sourced from reference TRBV11-3 and TRBJ1-1, is EAGVVQSPRYKIIEKKQPVAFWCNPISGHNTLYWYLQNLGQGPELLIRYENEEAVDDSQLPKDRFSAERLKGVDSTLKIQPAELGDSAVYLCASSLDGTGGDLNTEAFFGQGTRLTVV.

The genes are TRBV2 and TRBJ1-4; D gene ambiguous. The CDR3 has 14 amino acids. The V end was cut by 4 bases, the J end by 2 bases, with 8 bases between. Germline V gives CDR1 SNHLY, CDR2 FYNNEI. The CDR3 loop is CASSGTVTNEKLFF. As DNA, the CDR3 is TGTGCCAGCAGTGGTACAGTTACTAATGAAAAACTGTTTTTT.

This clone was counted between two and nine times. The genes are TRBV5-6 and TRBJ1-6; TRBD1 matches 9 bases. Germline lookup yields CDR1 SGHDT and CDR2 YYEEEE. V gave up 0 bases and J gave up 6 bases; unmatched junction bases: 1. There are 15 residues in the CDR3. This CDR3 reads CASSLGQGVNSPLHF. The CDR3 DNA is TGTGCCAGCAGCTTGGGACAGGGGGTTAATTCACCCCTCCACTTT.

The chain combines TRBV21-1 with TRBJ2-7; the D call of TRBD2 is as the table states it, not checked on the DNA. TRBV21-1 is a documented pseudogene. The CDR3 loop spans 14 amino acids. CDR3 bases: TGTGCCAGCAGCAACCGGGGGGTACCCTACGAGCAGTACTTC. Translating it yields CASSNRGVPYEQYF.

The chain combines TRBV7-9 with TRBJ1-6, with 7 positions matching TRBD1. The CDR3 extends over 14 amino acids. V shed 3 bases, J shed 6 bases, and the junction held 2 bases outside the gene matches. The V gene's germline CDR1 is SEHNR and CDR2 FQNEAQ (reference sequence). CDR3 residues: CASSLGQSNSPLHF. DNA for the CDR3: TGTGCCAGCAGCTTGGGACAGAGTAATTCACCCCTCCACTTT.

The chain employs TRBV2 and TRBJ2-7; weak D call: TRBD1 (5 bases). CDR3 size: 16 residues. The germline V gene encodes CDR1 SNHLY and CDR2 FYNNEI. The V end was cut by 0 bases, the J end by 0 bases, with 12 bases between. Here the CDR3 DNA reads TGTGCCAGCAGTGAAGCCGCGCAGGGCCTCTCCTACGAGCAGTACTTC. Translation: CASSEAAQGLSYEQYF.

The V and J genes are TRBV19 and TRBJ1-6, with 10 bases matching TRBD1. The germline V gene encodes CDR1 LNHDA and CDR2 SQIVND (reference sequence). The J segment lost 6 bases and the V segment lost 5 bases, leaving 7 bases of the junction unmatched. The CDR3 sequence is 16 residues long. The CDR3 protein is CASSPRDRGTNSPLHF. The CDR3 DNA is TGTGCCAGTAGTCCCCGGGACAGGGGAACTAATTCACCCCTCCACTTT.